This passage covers 25 T cell receptor beta chains from one sample sequenced in a study of a mutant IDH1 vaccine in newly diagnosed glioma. As to time point: week 11, during vaccination. Vaccine doses each comprised 300 ug of mutant IDH1 20-mer peptide, with topical imiquimod. For these TCRs, the target antigens are not known. Assay: immunoSEQ multiplex PCR; the TCRdb copy retains only in-frame clones and omits some. This sample has around 100,000 clones; 85% to 90% occur once, and the top ten carry roughly 0.57%. Material: PBMCs, obtained from a glioma patient whose treatment included an IDH1 peptide vaccine. Receptors originate from a woman aged 50 to 65 with glioma.

V usage is TRBV10-3 and J usage is TRBJ2-1, with 10 bases fitting TRBD2. The CDR3 runs to 16 residues. CDR1 and CDR2 (germline): ENHRY, SYGVKD. Unmatched junction bases numbered 11, after V lost 7 bases and J lost 5 bases. CDR3 residues: CAIKRAGTSANNEQFF. The CDR3 region has the DNA TGTGCCATCAAAAGGGCCGGGACTAGCGCTAACAATGAGCAGTTCTTC.

A note on this clone: Other nucleotide sequences in the sample specify the same CDR3. CDR3 sequence: CAWSVGLQETQYF. The CDR3 region has the DNA TGTGCCTGGAGTGTAGGTTTACAAGAGACCCAGTACTTC. The chain joins TRBV30 to TRBJ2-5; D unclear. V was cut by 0 bases and J by 2 bases, with 7 bases left in between. The CDR3 is 13 residues long. Germline CDR1 and CDR2: GTSNPN and SVGIG (reference sequence).

This rearrangement joins TRBV5-1 to TRBJ2-3; a weak D match, TRBD1 (5 bases). Looked up from germline, CDR1 is SGHRS and CDR2 is YFSETQ. Trimming removed 0 bases from V and 2 bases from J, with 7 bases in between. This CDR3 is built from 14 residues. For the CDR3, the DNA is TGCGCCAGCAGCTTGGAGGACATCACAGATACGCAGTATTTT. Its protein is CASSLEDITDTQYF.

The chain joins TRBV11-2 to TRBJ2-7; D remains ambiguous. The CDR3 has 14 residues. CDR1 and CDR2 (germline): SGHAT, FQNNGV. The V gene lost 0 bases and the J gene lost 1 base, with 7 bases spanning the gap. CDR3 protein: CASSLDSSSYEQYF. For the CDR3, the DNA is TGTGCCAGCAGCTTAGATTCCAGTTCCTACGAGCAGTACTTC.

This sequence joins TRBV2 and TRBJ1-4; D remains unclear. The CDR3 length is 16 residues. The germline V gene encodes CDR1 SNHLY and CDR2 FYNNEI. V lost 6 bases, J lost 6 bases, and 20 bases lay in between. This CDR3 reads CASRFDGGSPHEKLFF. Written as DNA, the CDR3 is TGTGCCAGCAGATTCGACGGCGGGAGCCCTCATGAAAAACTGTTTTTT.

This clone was counted only a few times. The chain joins TRBV30 to TRBJ1-1; unclear D gene. Germline CDR1 reads GTSNPN; CDR2 reads SVGIG (reference sequence). The length of the CDR3 is 13 residues. Trimming removed 2 bases at V and 1 base at J, with 8 bases between. The CDR3, as DNA: TGTGCCTGGAGTATGCAGCAGAACACTGAAGCTTTCTTT. Translating it yields CAWSMQQNTEAFF.

The chain joins TRBV4-1 to TRBJ2-5; D call uncertain. Germline CDR1 reads MGHRA; CDR2 reads YSYEKL. The length of the CDR3 is 11 residues. With 2 bases removed from V and 3 bases from J, the gap between germline ends came to 1 base. The CDR3 sequence is CASSQKETQYF. CDR3 coding DNA: TGCGCCAGCAGCCAAAAAGAGACCCAGTACTTC.

J is TRBJ2-5 and V is TRBV4-1; TRBD2 matches 8 bases. Trimming cost V 4 bases and J 3 bases; bases outside gene matches: 7. CDR3 length equals 15 residues. Germline V gene lookup returns CDR1 MGHRA and CDR2 YSYEKL. CDR3 DNA sequence: TGCGCCAGCAGCCCCGGGACTAGATGGGAAGAGACCCAGTACTTC. Protein: CASSPGTRWEETQYF.

The chain combines TRBV5-1 with TRBJ1-1, with 7 bases that match TRBD1. Germline V gene sequence: CDR1 SGHRS, CDR2 YFSETQ. V lost 0 bases and J lost 5; bases outside the gene matches: 7. CDR3 length: 15 amino acids. CDR3 region: CASSLGTGSSTEAFF. The DNA for the CDR3 is TGCGCCAGCAGCTTGGGGACAGGCAGTAGTACTGAAGCTTTCTTT.

The rearrangement links TRBV6-1 to TRBJ1-4; D might be TRBD1 (6 bases). The CDR3 length is 15 residues. V was trimmed by 11 bases and J by 8 bases, leaving 24 bases between them. Germline CDR1 MNHNS, CDR2 SASEGT. CDR3 sequence (DNA): TGTGCCGGGAGGACTGGGGCGAGGGGGGACGAAAAACTGTTTTTT. The encoded protein is CAGRTGARGDEKLFF.

The chain combines TRBV5-1 with TRBJ1-1; D may be TRBD1 (5 bases). The V end lost 3 bases, the J end lost 4 bases, and 13 bases lay between the germline ends. The CDR3 is 14 amino acids. Germline V lookup: CDR1 SGHRS, CDR2 YFSETQ. The CDR3 here is CASSSQGFGTEAFF. CDR3 nucleotide sequence: TGCGCCAGCAGCTCCCAGGGTTTCGGCACTGAAGCTTTCTTT.

The chain couples TRBV5-1 to TRBJ2-7, with 7 nucleotides matching TRBD2. CDR3 length equals 13 residues. J gave up 5 bases and V 3 bases, and 5 bases lay outside the gene matches. Germline V gives CDR1 SGHRS, CDR2 YFSETQ. The CDR3 nucleotides are TGCGCCAGCAGCTCTGGACTAGGAAACGAGCAGTACTTC. Amino acid sequence: CASSSGLGNEQYF. Drawing the rest from reference TRBV5-1 and TRBJ2-7, the complete variable domain is KAGVTQTPRYLIKTRGQQVTLSCSPISGHRSVSWYQQTPGQGLQFLFEYFSETQRNKGNFPGRFSGRQFSNSRSEMNVSTLELGDSALYLCASSSGLGNEQYFGPGTRLTVT.

The chain joins TRBV20-1 to TRBJ1-1, with TRBD1 matching 7 bases. J gave up 8 bases and V 2 bases, and 2 bases lay outside the gene matches. Germline CDR1 DFQATT, CDR2 SNEGSKA (reference sequence). The CDR3 covers 11 residues. The DNA of the CDR3 is TGCAGTGCTAGAAGGGGGCGGGAAGCTTTCTTT. Amino acid sequence: CSARRGREAFF.

The chain uses TRBV7-9 and TRBJ2-2; D gene ambiguous. With 8 bases removed from V and 6 bases from J, the gap between germline ends came to 10 bases. Per the germline V gene, CDR1 is SEHNR and CDR2 is FQNEAQ (reference sequence). The length of the CDR3 is 12 residues. The CDR3 bases are TGTGCCAGCCCGGACCTACCCGGGGAGCTGTTTTTT. This codes for CASPDLPGELFF. The full variable domain, rest sourced from reference TRBV7-9 and TRBJ2-2, is DTGVSQNPRHKITKRGQNVTFRCDPISEHNRLYWYRQTLGQGPEFLTYFQNEAQLEKSRLLSDRFSAERPKGSFSTLEIQRTEQGDSAMYLCASPDLPGELFFGEGSRLTVL.

This clone was recorded once. The chain couples TRBV18 to TRBJ2-1; perhaps D is TRBD1 or TRBD2 (5 bases each). V lost 4 bases to trimming and J lost 5 bases, with 15 bases between them. CDR3 size: 15 residues. In germline, CDR1 is KGHSH, CDR2 LQKENI. CDR3 protein: CASSLQRGENNEQFF. The CDR3 nucleotides read TGTGCCAGCTCACTTCAAAGAGGGGAGAACAATGAGCAGTTCTTC. Combining the CDR3 with reference TRBV18 and TRBJ2-1 gives the whole variable domain NAGVMQNPRHLVRRRGQEARLRCSPMKGHSHVYWYRQLPEEGLKFMVYLQKENIIDESGMPKERFSAEFPKEGPSILRIQQVVRGDSAAYFCASSLQRGENNEQFFGPGTRLTVL.

The J gene is TRBJ2-7, the V gene TRBV7-9; D may correspond to TRBD1 or TRBD2 (5 bases each). Germline values: CDR1 SEHNR, CDR2 FQNEAQ (reference sequence). Trimming left V 5 bases short and J 4 bases short, with 15 bases between. CDR3 length: 14 residues. The chain's CDR3 is CASSRDGFFYEQYF. The CDR3 nucleotides read TGTGCCAGCAGCCGGGACGGGTTTTTTTACGAGCAGTACTTC. Supplemented by reference TRBV7-9 and TRBJ2-7, the full variable domain reads DTGVSQNPRHKITKRGQNVTFRCDPISEHNRLYWYRQTLGQGPEFLTYFQNEAQLEKSRLLSDRFSAERPKGSFSTLEIQRTEQGDSAMYLCASSRDGFFYEQYFGPGTRLTVT.

This clone showed up just a few times. The rearrangement links TRBV6-5 to TRBJ1-5; no clear D. From germline, CDR1 is MNHEY and CDR2 SVGAGI. Trimming removed 4 bases from V and 7 bases from J, with 14 bases in between. CDR3 length: 14 amino acids. In DNA, the CDR3 is TGTGCCAGCAGTTCAAAACAATCCAACCAGCCCCAGCATTTT. Amino acids: CASSSKQSNQPQHF.

The rearrangement links TRBV5-1 to TRBJ1-4; possibly TRBD1 for D (5 bases). V was clipped by 3 bases and J by 8 bases, with 14 bases between them. Germline V gene data show CDR1 as SGHRS and CDR2 as YFSETQ. The CDR3 extends over 14 amino acids. The CDR3 region has the DNA TGCGCCAGCAGCTCGCTCGGGACGGCGGAAAAACTGTTTTTT. Residues: CASSSLGTAEKLFF.

V gene TRBV29-1 combines with J gene TRBJ1-1, with no clear D. Germline loops: CDR1 SQVTM, CDR2 ANQGSEA. Deletions cut 5 bases from V and 4 bases from J, with 11 bases between. The CDR3 sequence is 12 residues long. CDR3 coding DNA: TGCAGCGTTTCGGGTATCGGCACTGAAGCTTTCTTT. Its translation: CSVSGIGTEAFF. Looking up the rest from reference TRBV29-1 and TRBJ1-1 gives the full variable domain: SAVISQKPSRDICQRGTSLTIQCQVDSQVTMMFWYRQQPGQSLTLIATANQGSEATYESGFVIDKFPISRPNLTFSTLTVSNMSPEDSSIYLCSVSGIGTEAFFGQGTRLTVV.

The rearrangement uses TRBV27 and TRBJ2-5, with D uncertain. The length of the CDR3 is 13 residues. V lost 0 bases, J lost 5 bases, and 7 bases lay in between. The V gene's germline CDR1 is MNHEY and CDR2 SMNVEV (reference sequence). DNA for the CDR3: TGTGCCAGCAGTTTATCTTCCTGGGAGACCCAGTACTTC. Protein: CASSLSSWETQYF.

The rearrangement uses TRBV5-1 and TRBJ1-1; 8 nucleotides line up with TRBD1. In germline, CDR1 is SGHRS, CDR2 YFSETQ. The length of the CDR3 is 18 residues. V shed 3 bases and J 4 bases; nucleotides not matched to a gene: 17. DNA of the CDR3: TGCGCCAGCAGCTATTCGCCCACCGCAGGGGGCCCTGGCACTGAAGCTTTCTTT. It is translated as CASSYSPTAGGPGTEAFF.

This clone was seen more than once but under ten times. CDR3 DNA sequence: TGTGCCTGGAGTGGGGGCTACGGGACTAATGAAAAACTGTTTTTT. Translation: CAWSGGYGTNEKLFF. The rearrangement joins TRBV30 to TRBJ1-4; weak D call: TRBD1 (5 bases). V lost 1 base and J lost 2, with 11 bases in between. CDR3 length equals 15 residues. Germline CDR1 GTSNPN, CDR2 SVGIG (reference sequence).

This clone turned up a few times. The chain carries TRBV2 and TRBJ1-5, with TRBD1 matching over 7 bases. From germline, CDR1 is SNHLY and CDR2 FYNNEI. This CDR3 contains 15 residues. The trim removed 4 bases at V and 6 bases at J, leaving 9 bases unmatched. The CDR3 protein is CASSGQGGSIQPQHF. For the CDR3, the DNA is TGTGCCAGCAGTGGACAGGGTGGGTCCATTCAGCCCCAGCATTTT.

This rearrangement joins TRBV11-2 to TRBJ2-1; weak D call: TRBD2 (5 bases). Germline-derived CDR1 and CDR2 are SGHAT and FQNNGV. The CDR3 loop spans 14 amino acids. The V and J ends lost 3 bases and 3 bases respectively, with 9 bases between them. This chain's CDR3 is CASSLGGYYNEQFF. CDR3 in DNA: TGTGCCAGCAGCTTGGGCGGGTACTACAATGAGCAGTTCTTC.

The CDR3 reads CASSQGRGRAYEQYF. The CDR3 DNA sequence: TGTGCCAGCAGCCAAGGGAGGGGCCGAGCCTACGAGCAGTACTTC. V is TRBV14 and J is TRBJ2-7; D possibly corresponds to TRBD2 (6 bases). Per the germline V gene, CDR1 is SGHDN and CDR2 is FVKESK. The CDR3 runs to 15 residues. Trimming cost V 1 base and J 2 bases, with 12 bases left between them.